Listed below are T cell receptor beta chains from one sample, sequenced in a study of a mutant IDH1 vaccine in newly diagnosed glioma. These receptors have no known antigen. Only in-frame clones appear in the TCRdb table, and some are missing; sequencing was by immunoSEQ multiplex PCR. The profile shows 25,000 to 35,000 clones, 90% of them singletons. The material was PBMCs, obtained from a glioma patient whose treatment included an IDH1 peptide vaccine. Receptor source: a man aged 18 to 30 with glioma. Both conserved end residues are part of each CDR3. A D gene is named only where the DNA matches it firmly. Rows give clone size only sometimes, using once, few, many, or a class for an expanded clone.

j_gene	len	v_gene	abundance	d_gene	CDR3aa	CDR3nt
TRBJ1-1	15	TRBV7-8	-	TRBD1	CASSSRGQGNTEAFF	TGTGCCAGCAGCAGCAGGGGGCAAGGGAACACTGAAGCTTTCTTT
TRBJ2-7	14	TRBV7-2	-	TRBD1	CASSPGQGTYEQYF	TGTGCCAGCAGCCCGGGACAGGGGACCTACGAGCAGTACTTC
TRBJ1-4	13	TRBV14	few	-	CASSPLGGLKLFF	TGTGCCAGCAGCCCGTTGGGAGGATTGAAACTGTTTTTT
TRBJ1-1	15	TRBV27	-	-	CASSLSVGMNTEAFF	TGTGCCAGCAGTTTATCTGTAGGAATGAACACTGAAGCTTTCTTT
TRBJ1-5	13	TRBV30	once	TRBD1	CAWGTGRNQPQHF	TGTGCCTGGGGGACAGGAAGGAATCAGCCCCAGCATTTT
TRBJ2-1	14	TRBV5-1	-	TRBD2	CASSLVPSGNEQFF	TGCGCCAGCAGCTTGGTACCTAGCGGGAATGAGCAGTTCTTC
TRBJ2-2	16	TRBV4-3	-	-	CASSQESRANTGELFF	TGCGCCAGCAGCCAAGAGTCCAGAGCTAACACCGGGGAGCTGTTTTTT
TRBJ2-3	16	TRBV6-5	-	-	CASSSRDTRVTDTQYF	TGTGCCAGCAGTTCCCGGGACACACGAGTCACAGATACGCAGTATTTT
TRBJ2-7	16	TRBV7-2	-	TRBD2	CASSFLAGGSSYEQYF	TGTGCCAGCAGCTTTCTAGCGGGAGGGAGCTCCTACGAGCAGTACTTC
TRBJ1-2	14	TRBV27	-	-	CASSFTGSQGGYTF	TGTGCCAGCAGTTTTACAGGGTCACAAGGAGGCTACACCTTC
TRBJ1-1	14	TRBV19	-	-	CASSTTGFWTEAFF	TGTGCCAGTAGTACCACAGGGTTCTGGACTGAAGCTTTCTTT
TRBJ2-5	17	TRBV28	-	TRBD2	CASTTSGLAGGGETQYF	TGTGCCAGCACCACTTCGGGACTAGCGGGAGGGGGTGAGACCCAGTACTTC
TRBJ2-7	11	TRBV5-1	-	-	CASSLGGEQYF	TGCGCCAGCAGCTTGGGGGGAGAGCAGTACTTC
TRBJ2-3	13	TRBV19	-	TRBD2	CASTVGGADTQYF	TGTGCCAGTACAGTGGGGGGGGCAGATACGCAGTATTTT
TRBJ2-1	15	TRBV7-7	-	TRBD2	CASSLAIGTSNEQFF	TGTGCCAGCAGCTTAGCTATAGGGACTAGCAATGAGCAGTTCTTC
TRBJ2-3	13	TRBV29-1	once	-	CSVEGSLTDTQYF	TGCAGCGTTGAAGGATCACTCACAGATACGCAGTATTTT
TRBJ2-7	13	TRBV5-4	-	TRBD1	CASSDGTGVRQYF	TGTGCCAGCAGCGACGGGACAGGAGTCCGGCAGTACTTC
TRBJ2-5	15	TRBV4-1	-	-	CASSQEEGGQETQYF	TGCGCCAGCAGCCAAGAGGAGGGTGGGCAAGAGACCCAGTACTTC
TRBJ1-4	15	TRBV27	-	-	CASSPTSGTNEKLFF	TGTGCCAGCAGTCCTACATCGGGAACTAATGAAAAACTGTTTTTT
TRBJ2-2	15	TRBV10-1	-	-	CASSDPTDYTGELFF	TGCGCCAGCAGTGATCCGACAGATTACACCGGGGAGCTGTTTTTT
TRBJ2-6	15	TRBV6-6	once	-	CASSYARAGANVLTF	TGTGCCAGCAGTTACGCGAGGGCCGGGGCCAACGTCCTGACTTTC
TRBJ1-1	12	TRBV6-5	-	-	CASGAGDTEAFF	TGTGCCAGCGGGGCAGGGGACACTGAAGCTTTCTTT
TRBJ1-1	15	TRBV5-1	-	TRBD1	CASSRVFTDREEAFF	TGCGCCAGCAGCCGTGTATTTACGGACAGGGAGGAAGCTTTCTTT
TRBJ2-1	14	TRBV30	-	TRBD2	CAWSGLANYNEQFF	TGTGCCTGGAGTGGACTAGCGAATTACAATGAGCAGTTCTTC
TRBJ1-2	12	TRBV6-1	-	-	CASETGNYGYTF	TGTGCCAGCGAGACAGGCAACTATGGCTACACCTTC
TRBJ2-7	15	TRBV7-2	-	-	CASSLDRQAGYEQYF	TGTGCCAGCAGCTTAGATCGACAGGCAGGCTACGAGCAGTACTTC
TRBJ2-2	16	TRBV29-1	-	TRBD2	CSAQMGGGRDTGELFF	TGCAGCGCCCAGATGGGGGGCGGGAGGGACACCGGGGAGCTGTTTTTT
TRBJ1-4	14	TRBV5-1	-	TRBD1	CASRFTGGEKKLFF	TGCGCCAGCAGATTTACAGGGGGCGAGAAAAAACTGTTTTTT
TRBJ1-2	14	TRBV29-1	few	TRBD1	CSVTGTGGNYGYTF	TGCAGCGTGACCGGGACAGGGGGTAACTATGGCTACACCTTC
TRBJ1-5	13	TRBV30	-	-	CAWSGQRNQPQHF	TGTGCCTGGAGTGGCCAGCGCAATCAGCCCCAGCATTTT
TRBJ1-2	16	TRBV7-8	-	-	CASSGPGSRTNYGYTF	TGTGCCAGCAGCGGACCCGGCAGCCGTACTAACTATGGCTACACCTTC
TRBJ2-5	17	TRBV13	-	TRBD2	CASSPGLAAQREETQYF	TGTGCCAGCAGCCCGGGACTAGCGGCCCAACGGGAAGAGACCCAGTACTTC
TRBJ2-7	13	TRBV7-9	once	-	CASSLSPFNEQYF	TGTGCCAGCAGCTTAAGTCCTTTTAACGAGCAGTACTTC
TRBJ1-1	12	TRBV28	-	-	CASSSVNTEAFF	TGTGCCAGCAGTTCAGTGAACACTGAAGCTTTCTTT
TRBJ2-3	11	TRBV20-1	-	-	CSARGPDTQYF	TGCAGTGCGAGGGGCCCAGATACGCAGTATTTT
TRBJ2-7	15	TRBV4-3	few	-	CASSQDRNRANEQYF	TGCGCCAGCAGCCAAGATCGGAACCGAGCTAACGAGCAGTACTTC
TRBJ1-1	16	TRBV28	-	TRBD1	CASSSAGGTGRTEAFF	TGTGCCAGCAGTTCAGCAGGGGGAACAGGACGGACTGAAGCTTTCTTT
TRBJ1-1	16	TRBV28	-	-	CASSFRQFLGDTEAFF	TGTGCCAGCAGTTTCAGACAGTTCCTAGGGGACACTGAAGCTTTCTTT
TRBJ1-2	15	TRBV7-9	-	TRBD1	CASSLAGTGSYGYTF	TGTGCCAGCAGCTTAGCGGGGACAGGGTCCTATGGCTACACCTTC
TRBJ1-2	11	TRBV5-6	-	-	CASWIFYGYTF	TGTGCAAGCTGGATCTTCTATGGCTACACCTTC
TRBJ2-2	15	TRBV6-6	-	-	CASSGRLPRTGELFF	TGTGCCAGCAGTGGAAGACTACCCAGGACCGGGGAGCTGTTTTTT
TRBJ1-1	18	TRBV14	-	TRBD1	CASSPRTGGRRGYTEAFF	TGTGCCAGCAGCCCCCGGACAGGGGGAAGGAGAGGATACACTGAAGCTTTCTTT
TRBJ1-1	14	TRBV19	-	-	CASSIGGGNTEAFF	TGTGCCAGTAGTATAGGTGGGGGTAACACTGAAGCTTTCTTT
TRBJ2-7	15	TRBV5-1	-	TRBD1	CASSPRQGSSYEQYF	TGCGCCAGCAGCCCTCGACAGGGCAGCTCCTACGAGCAGTACTTC
TRBJ2-5	13	TRBV29-1	-	-	CSVLGEDGETQYF	TGCAGCGTTCTCGGGGAGGATGGGGAGACCCAGTACTTC